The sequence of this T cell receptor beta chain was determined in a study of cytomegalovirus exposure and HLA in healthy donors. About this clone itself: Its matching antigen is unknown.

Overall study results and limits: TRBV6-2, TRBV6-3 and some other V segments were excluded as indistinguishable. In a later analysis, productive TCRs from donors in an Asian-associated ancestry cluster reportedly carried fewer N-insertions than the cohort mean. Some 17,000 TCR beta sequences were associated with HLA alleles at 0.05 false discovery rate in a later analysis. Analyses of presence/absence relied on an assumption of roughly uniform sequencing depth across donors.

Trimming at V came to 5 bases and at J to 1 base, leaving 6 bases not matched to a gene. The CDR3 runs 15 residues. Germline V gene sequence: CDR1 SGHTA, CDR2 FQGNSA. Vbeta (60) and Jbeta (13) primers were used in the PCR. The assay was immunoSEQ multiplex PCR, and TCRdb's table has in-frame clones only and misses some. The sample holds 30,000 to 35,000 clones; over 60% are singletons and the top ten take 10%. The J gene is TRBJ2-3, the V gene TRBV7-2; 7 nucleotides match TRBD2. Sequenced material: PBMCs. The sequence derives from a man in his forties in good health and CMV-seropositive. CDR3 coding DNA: TGTGCCAGCAGCCTAGGGAGGGGCGGCACAGATACGCAGTATTTT. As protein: CASSLGRGGTDTQYF.